This T cell receptor beta chain originates from a study of blood T cell repertoires in COVID-19. The CDR3 loop spans 15 amino acids. V was trimmed by 5 bases and J by 6 bases, leaving 17 bases between them. CDR1 MDHEN and CDR2 SYDVKM come from the germline V gene. Original data processing: Quantification of nucleated cells was approximated via reference gene primer amplification. This table comes from immunoSEQ multiplex PCR, and its TCRdb copy is limited to in-frame clones, with some not included. The DNA was the basis for D and trimming; V, J and clone size are from that table. Of more than 85,000 clones in the sample, around 84% were seen once.

Sequenced input: peripheral blood. V gene TRBV28 combines with J gene TRBJ2-1, with a possible D match to TRBD1 (6 bases). The clonotype originates from a human donor in a cohort sampled during active COVID-19. DNA for the CDR3: TGTGCCAGCAGTCCCCCCCTCTACAGGGTCAATGAGCAGTTCTTC. This encodes CASSPPLYRVNEQFF. Drawing the rest from reference TRBV28 and TRBJ2-1, the complete variable domain is DVKVTQSSRYLVKRTGEKVFLECVQDMDHENMFWYRQDPGLGLRLIYFSYDVKMKEKGDIPEGYSVSREKKERFSLILESASTNQTSMYLCASSPPLYRVNEQFFGPGTRLTVL.